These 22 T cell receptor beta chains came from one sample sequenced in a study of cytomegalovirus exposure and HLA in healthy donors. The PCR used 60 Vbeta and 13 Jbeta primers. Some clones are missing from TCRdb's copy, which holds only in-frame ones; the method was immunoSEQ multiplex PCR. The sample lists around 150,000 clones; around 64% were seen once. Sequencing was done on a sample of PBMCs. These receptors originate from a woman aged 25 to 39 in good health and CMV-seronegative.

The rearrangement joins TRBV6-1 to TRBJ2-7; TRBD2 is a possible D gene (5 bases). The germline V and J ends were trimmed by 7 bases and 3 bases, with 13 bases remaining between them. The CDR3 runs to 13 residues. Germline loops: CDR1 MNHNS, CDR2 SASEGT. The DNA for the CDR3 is TGTGCCAGCAAGAGCGGAGGAAACTACGAGCAGTACTTC. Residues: CASKSGGNYEQYF.

CDR3 nucleotides: TGTGCCAGCAGAGACGGGACACGCGGAAACACCATATATTTT. Translated: CASRDGTRGNTIYF. V usage is TRBV28 and J usage is TRBJ1-3, with D perhaps matching TRBD1 (6 bases). Germline-derived CDR1 and CDR2 are MDHEN and SYDVKM. This CDR3 region has 14 residues. V was trimmed by 6 bases and J by 4 bases, leaving 13 bases between them.

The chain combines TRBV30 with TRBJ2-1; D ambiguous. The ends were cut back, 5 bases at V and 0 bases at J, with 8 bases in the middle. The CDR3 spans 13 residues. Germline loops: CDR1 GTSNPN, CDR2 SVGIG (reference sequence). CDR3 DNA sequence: TGTGCCTGGGTGAGACTCTCCTACAATGAGCAGTTCTTC. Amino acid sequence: CAWVRLSYNEQFF.

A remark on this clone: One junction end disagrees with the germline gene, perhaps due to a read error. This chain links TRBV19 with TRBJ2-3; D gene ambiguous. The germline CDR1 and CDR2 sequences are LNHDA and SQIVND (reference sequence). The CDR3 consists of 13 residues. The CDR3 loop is CASTGHSTNTQYF. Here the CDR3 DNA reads TGTGCCAGTACCGGCCATAGCACAAATACGCAGTATTTT.

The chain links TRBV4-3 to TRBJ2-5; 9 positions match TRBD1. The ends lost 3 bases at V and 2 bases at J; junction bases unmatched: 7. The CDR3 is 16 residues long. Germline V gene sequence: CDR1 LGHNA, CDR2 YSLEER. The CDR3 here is CASSQVYGQGQETQYF. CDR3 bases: TGCGCCAGCAGCCAGGTATACGGACAGGGGCAAGAGACCCAGTACTTC.

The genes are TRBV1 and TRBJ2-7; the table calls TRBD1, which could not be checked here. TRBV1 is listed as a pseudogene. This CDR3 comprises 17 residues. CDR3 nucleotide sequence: TGCACCAGCAGCCAACCTCCTCGGGACAGGGGATGGTACGAGCAGTACTTC. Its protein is CTSSQPPRDRGWYEQYF.

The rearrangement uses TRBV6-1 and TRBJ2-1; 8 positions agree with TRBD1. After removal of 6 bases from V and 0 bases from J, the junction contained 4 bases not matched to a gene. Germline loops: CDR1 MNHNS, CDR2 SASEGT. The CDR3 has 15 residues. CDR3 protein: CASRKTGDSYNEQFF. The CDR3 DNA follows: TGTGCCAGCAGGAAGACAGGGGACTCCTACAATGAGCAGTTCTTC.

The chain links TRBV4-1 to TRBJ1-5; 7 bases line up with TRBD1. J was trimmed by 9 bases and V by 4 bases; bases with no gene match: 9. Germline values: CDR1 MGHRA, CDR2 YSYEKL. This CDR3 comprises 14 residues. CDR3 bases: TGCGCCAGCAGCCCGGGGACAGTAAAAGGGCCCCAGCATTTT. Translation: CASSPGTVKGPQHF.

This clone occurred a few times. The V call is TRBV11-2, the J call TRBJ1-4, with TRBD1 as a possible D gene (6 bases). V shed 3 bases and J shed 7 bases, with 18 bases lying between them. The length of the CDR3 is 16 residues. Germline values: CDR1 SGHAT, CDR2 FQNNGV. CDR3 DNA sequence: TGTGCCAGCAGCTTCACACGGTCAGGGGCGAGTGAAAAACTGTTTTTT. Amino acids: CASSFTRSGASEKLFF. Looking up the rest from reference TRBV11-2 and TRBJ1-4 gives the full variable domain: EAGVAQSPRYKIIEKRQSVAFWCNPISGHATLYWYQQILGQGPKLLIQFQNNGVVDDSQLPKDRFSAERLKGVDSTLKIQPAKLEDSAVYLCASSFTRSGASEKLFFGSGTQLSVL.

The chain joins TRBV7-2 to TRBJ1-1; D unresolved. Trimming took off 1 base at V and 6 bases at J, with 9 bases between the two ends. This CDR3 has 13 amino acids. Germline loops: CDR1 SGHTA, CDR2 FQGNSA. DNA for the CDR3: TGTGCCAGCAGCTTAGTTGGCCTCTCTGAAGCTTTCTTT. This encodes CASSLVGLSEAFF.

CDR3 bases: TGTGCCTGGACCCCGGGAATCCTAGCCGGGGAGCTGTTTTTT. It codes for CAWTPGILAGELFF. This chain links TRBV30 with TRBJ2-2; TRBD2 is a possible D gene (5 bases). V shed 4 bases and J shed 6 bases, with 15 bases lying between them. The CDR3 length is 14 residues. Germline-derived CDR1 and CDR2 are GTSNPN and SVGIG (reference sequence).

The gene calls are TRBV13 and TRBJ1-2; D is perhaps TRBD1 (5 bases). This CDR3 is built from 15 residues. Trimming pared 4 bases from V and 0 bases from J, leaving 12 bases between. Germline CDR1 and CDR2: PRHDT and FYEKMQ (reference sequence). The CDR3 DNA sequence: TGTGCCAGCAGCTCTCGGTTGACAGCTAACTATGGCTACACCTTC. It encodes CASSSRLTANYGYTF.

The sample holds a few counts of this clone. CDR3 sequence: CASSFSGVTEAFF. CDR3 nucleotide sequence: TGCGCCAGCAGCTTTTCGGGGGTCACTGAAGCTTTCTTT. The chain joins TRBV5-1 to TRBJ1-1; TRBD1 is a possible D gene (5 bases). Germline CDR1 and CDR2: SGHRS and YFSETQ. CDR3 length: 13 amino acids. Trimming left V 2 bases short and J 4 bases short, with 9 bases between. The full variable domain, its missing parts supplied by reference TRBV5-1 and TRBJ1-1, is KAGVTQTPRYLIKTRGQQVTLSCSPISGHRSVSWYQQTPGQGLQFLFEYFSETQRNKGNFPGRFSGRQFSNSRSEMNVSTLELGDSALYLCASSFSGVTEAFFGQGTRLTVV.

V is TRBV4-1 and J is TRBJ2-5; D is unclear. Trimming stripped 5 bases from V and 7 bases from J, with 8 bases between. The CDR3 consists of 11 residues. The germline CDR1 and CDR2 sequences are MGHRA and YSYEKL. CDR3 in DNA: TGCGCCAGCAGCGGGCAACGGACCCAGTACTTC. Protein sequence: CASSGQRTQYF.

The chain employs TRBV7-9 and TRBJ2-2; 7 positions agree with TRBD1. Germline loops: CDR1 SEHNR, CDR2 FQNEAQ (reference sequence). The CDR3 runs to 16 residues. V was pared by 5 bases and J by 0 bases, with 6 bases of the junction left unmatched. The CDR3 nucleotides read TGTGCCAGCAGCCCCCTAGGGACAGCGAACACCGGGGAGCTGTTTTTT. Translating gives CASSPLGTANTGELFF.

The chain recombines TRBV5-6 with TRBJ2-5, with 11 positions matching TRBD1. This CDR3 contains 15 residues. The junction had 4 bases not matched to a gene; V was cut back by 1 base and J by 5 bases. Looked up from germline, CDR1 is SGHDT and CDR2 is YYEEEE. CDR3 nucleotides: TGTGCCAGCAGCTTGTTTGGGACAGGGGGGGAGACCCAGTACTTC. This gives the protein CASSLFGTGGETQYF. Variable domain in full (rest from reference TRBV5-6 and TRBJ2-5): DAGVTQSPTHLIKTRGQQVTLRCSPKSGHDTVSWYQQALGQGPQFIFQYYEEEERQRGNFPDRFSGHQFPNYSSELNVNALLLGDSALYLCASSLFGTGGETQYFGPGTRLLVL.

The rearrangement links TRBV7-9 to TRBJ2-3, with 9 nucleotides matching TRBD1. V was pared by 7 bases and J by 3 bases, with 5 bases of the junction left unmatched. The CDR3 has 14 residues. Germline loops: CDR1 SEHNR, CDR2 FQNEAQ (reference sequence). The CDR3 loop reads CASKRDRVTDTQYF. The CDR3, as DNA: TGTGCCAGCAAACGGGACAGGGTAACAGATACGCAGTATTTT.

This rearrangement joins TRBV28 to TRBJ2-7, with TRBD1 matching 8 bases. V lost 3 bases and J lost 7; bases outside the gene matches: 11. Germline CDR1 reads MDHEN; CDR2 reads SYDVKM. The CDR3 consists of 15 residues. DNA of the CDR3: TGTGCCAGCAGTTTTATGCCCGGACAGGGTAGAGAGCAGTACTTC. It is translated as CASSFMPGQGREQYF.

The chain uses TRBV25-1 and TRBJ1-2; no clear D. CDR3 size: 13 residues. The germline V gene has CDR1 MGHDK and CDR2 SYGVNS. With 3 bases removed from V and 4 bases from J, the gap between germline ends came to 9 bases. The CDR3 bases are TGTGCCAGCAGTGAGTCGGACTTCTATGGCTACACCTTC. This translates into CASSESDFYGYTF.

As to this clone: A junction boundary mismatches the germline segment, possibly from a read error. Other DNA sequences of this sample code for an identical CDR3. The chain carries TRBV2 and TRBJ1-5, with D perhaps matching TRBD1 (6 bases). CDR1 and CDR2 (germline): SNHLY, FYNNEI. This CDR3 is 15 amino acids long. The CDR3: CASIRDTFSNQPQHF. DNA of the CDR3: TGTGCCAGCATCCGGGACACTTTTAGCAACCAGCCCCAGCATTTT.

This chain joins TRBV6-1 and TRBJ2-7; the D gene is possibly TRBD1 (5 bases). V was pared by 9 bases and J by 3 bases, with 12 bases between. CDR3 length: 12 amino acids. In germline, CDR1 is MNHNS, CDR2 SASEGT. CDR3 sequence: CASSQGLYEQYF. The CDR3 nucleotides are TGTGCCAGTAGCCAGGGCCTCTACGAGCAGTACTTC.

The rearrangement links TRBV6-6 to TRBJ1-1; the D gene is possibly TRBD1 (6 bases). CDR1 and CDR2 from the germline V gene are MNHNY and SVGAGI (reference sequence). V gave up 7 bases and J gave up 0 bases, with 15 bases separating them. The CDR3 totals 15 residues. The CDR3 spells CASNQGPPMNTEAFF. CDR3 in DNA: TGTGCCAGCAACCAGGGGCCACCTATGAACACTGAAGCTTTCTTT.